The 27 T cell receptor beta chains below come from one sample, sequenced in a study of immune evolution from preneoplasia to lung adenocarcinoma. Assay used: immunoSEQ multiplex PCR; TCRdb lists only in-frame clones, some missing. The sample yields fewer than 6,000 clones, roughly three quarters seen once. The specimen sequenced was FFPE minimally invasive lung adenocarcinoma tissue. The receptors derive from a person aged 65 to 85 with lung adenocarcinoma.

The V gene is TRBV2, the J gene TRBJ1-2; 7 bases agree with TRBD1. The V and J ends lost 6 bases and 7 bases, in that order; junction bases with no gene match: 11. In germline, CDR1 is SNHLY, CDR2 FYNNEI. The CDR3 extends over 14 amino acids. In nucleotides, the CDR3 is TGTGCCAGCAGGGGAAGCACCAGGGGGGCTGGCTACACCTTC. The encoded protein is CASRGSTRGAGYTF. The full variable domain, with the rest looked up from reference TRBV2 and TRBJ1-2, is EPEVTQTPSHQVTQMGQEVILRCVPISNHLYFYWYRQILGQKVEFLVSFYNNEISEKSEIFDDQFSVERPDGSNFTLKIRSTKLEDSAMYFCASRGSTRGAGYTFGSGTRLTVV.

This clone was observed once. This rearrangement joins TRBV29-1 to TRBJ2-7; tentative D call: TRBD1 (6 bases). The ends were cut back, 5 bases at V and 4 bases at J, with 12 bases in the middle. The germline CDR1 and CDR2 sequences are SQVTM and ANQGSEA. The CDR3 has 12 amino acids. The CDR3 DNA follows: TGCAGCGTTCAAGGACAGAGTTACGAGCAGTACTTC. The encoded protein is CSVQGQSYEQYF.

The CDR3 coding sequence is TGTGCCAGCCTCAAGTGGACCTATGGCTACACCTTC. Encoded protein: CASLKWTYGYTF. This sequence joins TRBV5-6 and TRBJ1-2; D is ambiguous. The CDR3 sequence is 12 residues long. Germline V gene data show CDR1 as SGHDT and CDR2 as YYEEEE. Trimming cost V 7 bases and J 4 bases, with 11 bases left between them.

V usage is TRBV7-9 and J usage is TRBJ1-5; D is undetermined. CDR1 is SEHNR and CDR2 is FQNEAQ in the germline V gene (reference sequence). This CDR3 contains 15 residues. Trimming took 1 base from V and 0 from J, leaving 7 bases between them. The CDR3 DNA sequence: TGTGCCAGCAGCTTAGGGGTGTCTAGCAATCAGCCCCAGCATTTT. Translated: CASSLGVSSNQPQHF.

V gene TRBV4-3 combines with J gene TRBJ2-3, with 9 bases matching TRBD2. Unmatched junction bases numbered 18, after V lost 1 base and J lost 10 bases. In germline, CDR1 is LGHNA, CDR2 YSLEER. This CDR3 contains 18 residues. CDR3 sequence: CASSQGLVSGGRATAQYF. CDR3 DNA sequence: TGCGCCAGCAGCCAAGGCTTGGTGTCGGGCGGGAGGGCCACGGCGCAGTATTTT.

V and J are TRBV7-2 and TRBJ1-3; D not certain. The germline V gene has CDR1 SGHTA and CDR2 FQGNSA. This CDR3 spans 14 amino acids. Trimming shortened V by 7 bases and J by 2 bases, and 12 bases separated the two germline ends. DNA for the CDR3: TGTGCCAGCAAGGAGGGAAAAACTGGAAACACCATATATTTT. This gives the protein CASKEGKTGNTIYF.

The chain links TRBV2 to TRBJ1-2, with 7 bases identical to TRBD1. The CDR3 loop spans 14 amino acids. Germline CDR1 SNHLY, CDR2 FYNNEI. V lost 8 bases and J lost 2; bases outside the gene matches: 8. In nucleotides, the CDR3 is TGTGCCAGCTTGAGGGACAGAACGAACTATGGCTACACCTTC. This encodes CASLRDRTNYGYTF.

The CDR3 sequence is CASSLVRAGGSGNTIYF. In DNA form, the CDR3 reads TGTGCCAGCAGCTTAGTCAGGGCAGGGGGCTCTGGAAACACCATATATTTT. The chain is built from TRBV7-8 and TRBJ1-3; the match to TRBD1 covers 7 bases. There are 17 residues in the CDR3. V was clipped by 1 base and J by 0 bases; unmatched bases: 6. The germline V gene has CDR1 SGHVS and CDR2 FQNEAQ.

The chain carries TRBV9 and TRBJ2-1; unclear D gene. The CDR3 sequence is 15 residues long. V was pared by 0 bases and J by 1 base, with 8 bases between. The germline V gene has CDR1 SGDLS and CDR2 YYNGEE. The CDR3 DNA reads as TGTGCCAGCAGCGTAGGCAGCGCATCCTACAATGAGCAGTTCTTC. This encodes CASSVGSASYNEQFF.

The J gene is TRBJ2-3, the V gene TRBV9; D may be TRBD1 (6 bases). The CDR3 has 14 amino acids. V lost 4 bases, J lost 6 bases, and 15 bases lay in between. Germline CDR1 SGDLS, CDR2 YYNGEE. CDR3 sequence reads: CASSFRTAQDTQYF. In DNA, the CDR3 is TGTGCCAGCAGCTTTCGGACAGCCCAGGATACGCAGTATTTT.

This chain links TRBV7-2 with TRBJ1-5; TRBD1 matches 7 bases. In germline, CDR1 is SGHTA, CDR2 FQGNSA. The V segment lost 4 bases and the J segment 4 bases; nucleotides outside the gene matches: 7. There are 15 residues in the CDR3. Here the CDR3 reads CASSSETQGNQPQHF. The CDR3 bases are TGTGCCAGCAGCTCCGAAACACAGGGGAATCAGCCCCAGCATTTT.

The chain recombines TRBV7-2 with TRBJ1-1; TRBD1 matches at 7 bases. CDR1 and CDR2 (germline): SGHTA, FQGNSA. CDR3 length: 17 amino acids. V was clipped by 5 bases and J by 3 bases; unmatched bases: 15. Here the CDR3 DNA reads TGTGCCAGCAGCCCCCCGACAGGGAAAGGTTCCTACACTGAAGCTTTCTTT. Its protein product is CASSPPTGKGSYTEAFF.

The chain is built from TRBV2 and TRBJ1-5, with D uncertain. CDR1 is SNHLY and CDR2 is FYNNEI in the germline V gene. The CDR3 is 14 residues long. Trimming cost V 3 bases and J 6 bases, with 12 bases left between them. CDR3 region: CASSDLWVGQPQHF. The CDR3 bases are TGTGCCAGCAGTGATCTTTGGGTGGGTCAGCCCCAGCATTTT.

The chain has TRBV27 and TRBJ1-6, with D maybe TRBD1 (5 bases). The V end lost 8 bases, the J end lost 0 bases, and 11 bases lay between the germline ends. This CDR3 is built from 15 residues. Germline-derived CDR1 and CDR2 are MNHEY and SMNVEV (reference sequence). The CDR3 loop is CASQRQSSYNSPLHF. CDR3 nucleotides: TGTGCCAGCCAGCGACAGAGCTCCTATAATTCACCCCTCCACTTT.

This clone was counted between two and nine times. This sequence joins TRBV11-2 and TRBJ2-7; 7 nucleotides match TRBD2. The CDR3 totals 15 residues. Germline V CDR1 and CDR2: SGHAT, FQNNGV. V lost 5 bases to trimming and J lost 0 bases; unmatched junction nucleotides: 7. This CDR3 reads CASSPGTKSSYEQYF. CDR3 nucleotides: TGTGCCAGCAGCCCAGGGACTAAGAGCTCCTACGAGCAGTACTTC.

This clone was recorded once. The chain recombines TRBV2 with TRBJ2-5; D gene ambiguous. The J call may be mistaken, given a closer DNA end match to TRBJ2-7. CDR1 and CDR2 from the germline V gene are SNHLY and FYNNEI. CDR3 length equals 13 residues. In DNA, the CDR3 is TGTGCCAGCACCGAGCCCTTCGCCTACGAGCAGTACTTC. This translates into CASTEPFAYEQYF.

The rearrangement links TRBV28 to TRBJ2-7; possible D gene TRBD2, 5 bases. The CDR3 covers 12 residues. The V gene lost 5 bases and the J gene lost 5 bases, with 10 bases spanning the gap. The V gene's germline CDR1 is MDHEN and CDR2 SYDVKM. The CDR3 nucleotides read TGTGCCAGCAGTCCATCGGGGAACGAGCAGTACTTC. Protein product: CASSPSGNEQYF.

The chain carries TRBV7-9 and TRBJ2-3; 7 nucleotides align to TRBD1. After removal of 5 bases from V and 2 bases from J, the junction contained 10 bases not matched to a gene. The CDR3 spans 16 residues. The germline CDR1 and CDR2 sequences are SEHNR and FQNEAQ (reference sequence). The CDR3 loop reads CASSLGQALHTDTQYF. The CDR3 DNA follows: TGTGCCAGCAGCCTCGGACAGGCCCTACACACAGATACGCAGTATTTT.

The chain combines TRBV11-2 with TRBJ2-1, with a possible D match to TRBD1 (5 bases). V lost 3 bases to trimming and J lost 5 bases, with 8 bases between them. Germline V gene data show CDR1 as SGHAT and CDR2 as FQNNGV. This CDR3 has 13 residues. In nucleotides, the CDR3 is TGTGCCAGCAGCTTCAACAGGAACAATGAGCAGTTCTTC. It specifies CASSFNRNNEQFF.

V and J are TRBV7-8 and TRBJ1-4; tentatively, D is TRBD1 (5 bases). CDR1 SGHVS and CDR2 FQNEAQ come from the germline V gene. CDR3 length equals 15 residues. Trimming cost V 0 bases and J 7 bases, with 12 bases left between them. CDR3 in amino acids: CASSLAQGMTEKLFF. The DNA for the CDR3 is TGTGCCAGCAGCTTAGCGCAGGGTATGACTGAAAAACTGTTTTTT. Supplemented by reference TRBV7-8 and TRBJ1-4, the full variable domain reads GAGVSQSPRYKVAKRGQDVALRCDPISGHVSLFWYQQALGQGPEFLTYFQNEAQLDKSGLPSDRFFAERPEGSVSTLKIQRTQQEDSAVYLCASSLAQGMTEKLFFGSGTQLSVL.

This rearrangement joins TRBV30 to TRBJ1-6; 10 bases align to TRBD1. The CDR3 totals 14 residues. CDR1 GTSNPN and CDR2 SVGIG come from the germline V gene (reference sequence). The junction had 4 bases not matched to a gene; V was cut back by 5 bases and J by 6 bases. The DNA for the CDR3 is TGTGCCTGGGCGGGACAGGGGTTTAATTCACCCCTCCACTTT. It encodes CAWAGQGFNSPLHF.

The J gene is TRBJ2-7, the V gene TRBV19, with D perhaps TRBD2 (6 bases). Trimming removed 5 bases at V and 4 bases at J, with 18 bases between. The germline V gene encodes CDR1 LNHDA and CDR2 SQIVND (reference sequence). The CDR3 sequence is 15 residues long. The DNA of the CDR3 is TGTGCCAGTAGTCTAGCGACGACGGGGTCTTACGAGCAGTACTTC. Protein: CASSLATTGSYEQYF.

CDR3 nucleotides: TGTGCCAGCAGGCTTTCGGGGGCGAACACCGGGGAGCTGTTTTTT. Translation: CASRLSGANTGELFF. The rearrangement links TRBV2 to TRBJ2-2; TRBD2 is a possible D gene (6 bases). The ends were cut back, 6 bases at V and 0 bases at J, with 11 bases in the middle. CDR1 SNHLY and CDR2 FYNNEI come from the germline V gene. This CDR3 spans 15 amino acids.

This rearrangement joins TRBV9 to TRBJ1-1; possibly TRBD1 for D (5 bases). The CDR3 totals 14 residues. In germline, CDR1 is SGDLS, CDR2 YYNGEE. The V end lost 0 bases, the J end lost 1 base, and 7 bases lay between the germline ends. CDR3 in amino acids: CASSVEGANTEAFF. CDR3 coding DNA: TGTGCCAGCAGCGTAGAAGGGGCGAACACTGAAGCTTTCTTT.

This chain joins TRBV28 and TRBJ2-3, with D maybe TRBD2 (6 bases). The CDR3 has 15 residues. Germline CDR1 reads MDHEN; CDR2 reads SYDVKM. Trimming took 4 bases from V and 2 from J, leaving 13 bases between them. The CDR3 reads CASSSRLGFTDTQYF. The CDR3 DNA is TGTGCCAGCAGTTCCCGACTAGGCTTCACAGATACGCAGTATTTT.

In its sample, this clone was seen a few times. The CDR3 is CASSHTRTGSFDTGELFF. CDR3 DNA: TGTGCCAGCAGTCATACCCGGACAGGGAGTTTTGACACCGGGGAGCTGTTTTTT. The chain has TRBV28 and TRBJ2-2, with TRBD1 identical over 8 bases. The trim removed 5 bases at V and 3 bases at J, leaving 14 bases unmatched. The CDR3 is 18 amino acids. Germline V gene lookup returns CDR1 MDHEN and CDR2 SYDVKM.

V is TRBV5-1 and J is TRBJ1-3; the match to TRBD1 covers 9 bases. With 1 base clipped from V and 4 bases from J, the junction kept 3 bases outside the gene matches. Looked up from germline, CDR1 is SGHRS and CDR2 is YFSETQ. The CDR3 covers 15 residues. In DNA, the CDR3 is TGCGCCAGCAGCTTGTCGGGACAGGGAGGAAACACCATATATTTT. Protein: CASSLSGQGGNTIYF.